This TCR beta chain was observed in a study of blood T cell repertoires in COVID-19. Looking at the study overall: T cells, B-cell-depleted T cells, or PBMCs supplied cDNA or gDNA.

Some clones are missing from TCRdb's copy, which holds only in-frame ones; the method was immunoSEQ multiplex PCR. The table includes about 100,000 clones, roughly 80% detected once. Per germline, CDR1 LGHDT and CDR2 YNNKEL (reference sequence). This CDR3 region has 15 residues. The V end was cut by 2 bases, the J end by 4 bases, with 12 bases between. V usage is TRBV3-1 (or the pseudogene TRBV3-2) and J usage is TRBJ1-3; D ambiguous. The source is a man between 70 and 80 years old with active or convalescent COVID-19. Input material: peripheral blood. In nucleotides, the CDR3 is TGTGCCAGCAGCCAACTTCCAGGTCGCGGAAACACCATATATTTT. Protein: CASSQLPGRGNTIYF.